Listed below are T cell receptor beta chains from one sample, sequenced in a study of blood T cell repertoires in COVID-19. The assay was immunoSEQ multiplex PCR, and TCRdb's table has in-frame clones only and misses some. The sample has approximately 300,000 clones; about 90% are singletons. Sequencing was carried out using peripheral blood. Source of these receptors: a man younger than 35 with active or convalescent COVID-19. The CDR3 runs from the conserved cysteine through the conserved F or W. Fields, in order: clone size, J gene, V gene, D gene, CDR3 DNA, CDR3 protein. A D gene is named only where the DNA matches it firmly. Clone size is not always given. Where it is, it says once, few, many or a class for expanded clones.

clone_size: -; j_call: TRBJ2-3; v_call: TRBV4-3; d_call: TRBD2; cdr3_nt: TGCGCCAGCAGCCAACTACCCTCTAGCGGGGGGCAGGGAGATACGCAGTATTTT; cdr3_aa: CASSQLPSSGGQGDTQYF
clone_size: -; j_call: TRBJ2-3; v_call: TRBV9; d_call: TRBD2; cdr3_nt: TGTGCCAGCAACGATGATCCGGGGGGGCCCATAGATACGCAGTATTTT; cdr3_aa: CASNDDPGGPIDTQYF
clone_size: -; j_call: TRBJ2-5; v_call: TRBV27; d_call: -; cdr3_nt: TGTGCCAGCAGTTTCGCGGGGGCCGGGGAAGAGACCCAGTACTTC; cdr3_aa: CASSFAGAGEETQYF
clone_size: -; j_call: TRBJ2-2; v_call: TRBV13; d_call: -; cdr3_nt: TGTGCCAGCAGCTTAAACAGGGTAGCCGGGGAGCTGTTTTTT; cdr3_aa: CASSLNRVAGELFF
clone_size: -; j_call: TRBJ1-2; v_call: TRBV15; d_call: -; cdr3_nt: TGTGCCACCGAAACTACAGGATTGTATGGCTACACCTTC; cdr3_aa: CATETTGLYGYTF
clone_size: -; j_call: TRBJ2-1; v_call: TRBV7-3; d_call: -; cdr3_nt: TGTGCCAGCAGCTTTTTTCTTACAGGGCCCTACAATGAGCAGTTCTTC; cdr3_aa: CASSFFLTGPYNEQFF
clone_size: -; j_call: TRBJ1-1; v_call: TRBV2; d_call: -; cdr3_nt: TGTGCCAGCAGTGAAAGCGGCCCCGACACTGAAGCTTTCTTT; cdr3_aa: CASSESGPDTEAFF
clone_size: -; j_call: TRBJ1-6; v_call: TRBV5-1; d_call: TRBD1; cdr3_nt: TGCGCCAGCAGCTCTGGACAGGGTGGTAATAATTCACCCCTCCACTTT; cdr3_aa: CASSSGQGGNNSPLHF
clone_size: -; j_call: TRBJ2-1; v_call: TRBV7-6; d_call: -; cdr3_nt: TGTGCCAGCAGCCTGGGACTCCGGGACCGGCAGTTCTTC; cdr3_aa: CASSLGLRDRQFF
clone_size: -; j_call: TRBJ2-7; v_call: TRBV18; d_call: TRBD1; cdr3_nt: TGTGCCAGCTCACCAAGGGACAGGAGCTCCTACGAGCAGTACTTC; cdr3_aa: CASSPRDRSSYEQYF
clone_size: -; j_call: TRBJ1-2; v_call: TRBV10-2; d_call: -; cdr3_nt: TGCGCCAGCAGTCAGGGGATAAGTGGAGGCTACACCTTC; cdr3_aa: CASSQGISGGYTF
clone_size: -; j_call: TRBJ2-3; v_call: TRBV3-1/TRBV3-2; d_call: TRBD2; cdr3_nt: TGTGCCAGCAGCCAGAACGCACTAGCGGGAATCACAGATACGCAGTATTTT; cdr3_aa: CASSQNALAGITDTQYF
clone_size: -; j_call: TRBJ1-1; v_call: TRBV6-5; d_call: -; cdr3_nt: -; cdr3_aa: CASSLERDTEAFF
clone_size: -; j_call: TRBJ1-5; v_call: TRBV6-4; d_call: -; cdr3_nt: TGTGCCAGCAGTGTCGAGCCCCAGCATTTT; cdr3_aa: CASSVEPQHF
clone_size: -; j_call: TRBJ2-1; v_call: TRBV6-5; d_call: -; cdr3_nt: TGTGCCAGCGGGTGGGAGACATACAATGAGCAGTTCTTC; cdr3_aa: CASGWETYNEQFF
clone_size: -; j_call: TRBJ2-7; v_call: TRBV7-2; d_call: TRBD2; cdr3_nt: TGTGCCAGCAGCTTCGGGGGGAACTCCTACGAGCAGTACTTC; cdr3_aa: CASSFGGNSYEQYF
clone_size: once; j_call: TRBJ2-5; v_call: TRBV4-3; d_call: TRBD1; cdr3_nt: TGCGCCAAAACTCCTGGGGACAGGGGGGCCGTAGAGACCCAGTACTTC; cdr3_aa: CAKTPGDRGAVETQYF
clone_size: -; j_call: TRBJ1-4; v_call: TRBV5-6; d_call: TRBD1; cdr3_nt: TGTGCCAGCAACTCTGGATTTCTTCAGGGGGATAGGGAAAAACTGTTTTTT; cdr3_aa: CASNSGFLQGDREKLFF
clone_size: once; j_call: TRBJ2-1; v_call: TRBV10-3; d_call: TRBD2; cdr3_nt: TGTGCCATCAGTCTAGAACTGGGAGGGGAGCAGTTCTTC; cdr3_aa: CAISLELGGEQFF
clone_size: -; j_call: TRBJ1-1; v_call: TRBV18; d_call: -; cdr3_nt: TGTGCCAGCTCACCTTCTTTGGCAGTCTTGAACACTGAAGCTTTCTTT; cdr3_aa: CASSPSLAVLNTEAFF
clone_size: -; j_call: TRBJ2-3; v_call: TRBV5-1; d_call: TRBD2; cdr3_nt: TGCGCCAGCTCAATAGCGGGAATGTCGGATACGCAGTATTTT; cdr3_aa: CASSIAGMSDTQYF
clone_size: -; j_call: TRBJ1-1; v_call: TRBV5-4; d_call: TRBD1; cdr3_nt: TGTGCCAGCACCTCGCAGAACAGGGGAGGCACTGAAGCTTTCTTT; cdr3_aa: CASTSQNRGGTEAFF
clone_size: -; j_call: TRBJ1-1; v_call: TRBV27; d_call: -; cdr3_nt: TGTGCCAGCAGCGAAGGGGGGGGATATACTGAAGCTTTCTTT; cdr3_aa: CASSEGGGYTEAFF
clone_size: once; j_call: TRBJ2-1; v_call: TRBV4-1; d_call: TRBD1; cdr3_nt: TGCGCCAGCAGCCGGGCCGGGACAGGTTACAATGAGCAGTTCTTC; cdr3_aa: CASSRAGTGYNEQFF
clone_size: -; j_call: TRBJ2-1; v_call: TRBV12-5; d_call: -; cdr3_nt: TGTGCTAGTGGTTTGGGGGGGGGACACTCCTACAATGAGCAGTTCTTC; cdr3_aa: CASGLGGGHSYNEQFF
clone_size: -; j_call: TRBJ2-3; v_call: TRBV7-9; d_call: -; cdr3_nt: TGTGCCAGCAGCTTAGGGGCAAACACAGATACGCAGTATTTT; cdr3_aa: CASSLGANTDTQYF
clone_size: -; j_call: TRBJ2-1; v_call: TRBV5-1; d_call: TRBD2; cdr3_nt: TGCGCCAGCAGCTTGGTGGCGGGGGGGCCGGGTTCGGTCAATGAGCAGTTCTTC; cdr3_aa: CASSLVAGGPGSVNEQFF
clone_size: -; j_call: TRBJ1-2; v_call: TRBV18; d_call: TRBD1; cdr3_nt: TGTGCCAGCTCCCTAACAGGGGTCTATGGCTACACCTTC; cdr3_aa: CASSLTGVYGYTF
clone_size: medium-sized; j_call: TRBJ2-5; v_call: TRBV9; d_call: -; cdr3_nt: TGTGCCAGCAGCGTAGGACTCAGTAGGGAGACCCAGTACTTC; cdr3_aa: CASSVGLSRETQYF
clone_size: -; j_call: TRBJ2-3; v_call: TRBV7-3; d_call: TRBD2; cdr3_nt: TGTGCCAGCAGCTTCCTAGCGGGAGATACGCAGTATTTT; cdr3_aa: CASSFLAGDTQYF
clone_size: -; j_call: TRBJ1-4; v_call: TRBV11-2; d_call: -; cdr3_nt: TGTGCCAGCAGCTTCAATTTGGAAAAACTGTTTTTT; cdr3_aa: CASSFNLEKLFF
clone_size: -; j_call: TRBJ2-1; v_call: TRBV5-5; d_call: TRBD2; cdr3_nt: TGTGCCAGCAGCTCGAACCCGACTAGCGGGGGGGCCAGTGAGCAGTTCTTC; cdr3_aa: CASSSNPTSGGASEQFF
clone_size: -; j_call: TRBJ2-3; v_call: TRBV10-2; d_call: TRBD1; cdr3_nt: TGCGCCAGCGCCACTGTAGGGACAGGGGTCACAGATACGCAGTATTTT; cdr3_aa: CASATVGTGVTDTQYF
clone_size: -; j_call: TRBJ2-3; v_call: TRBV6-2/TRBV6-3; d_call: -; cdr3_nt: TGTGCCAGCAGTTACGGGCGGGACACAGATACGCAGTATTTT; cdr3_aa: CASSYGRDTDTQYF
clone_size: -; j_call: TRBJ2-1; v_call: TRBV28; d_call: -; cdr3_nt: TGTGCCAGCATTACGGCCGTAGCGAACTACAATGAGCAGTTCTTC; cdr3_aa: CASITAVANYNEQFF
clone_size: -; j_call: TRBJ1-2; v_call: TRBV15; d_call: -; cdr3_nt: TGTGCCACCAGCAGTTTTGGGGCCAGGGCCTATGGCTACACCTTC; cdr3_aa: CATSSFGARAYGYTF
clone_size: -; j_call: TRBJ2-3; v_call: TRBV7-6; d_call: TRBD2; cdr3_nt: TGTGCCAGCAGCCCAAAACTAGCGGGAGTGTTAGATACGCAGTATTTT; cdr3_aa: CASSPKLAGVLDTQYF
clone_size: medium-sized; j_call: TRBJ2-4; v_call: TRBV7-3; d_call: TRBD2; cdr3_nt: TGTGCCAGCAGCCCCGGAGCGGGACAGGGACTAGCGGGAAGGAGGGCCAAAAACATTCAGTACTTC; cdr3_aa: CASSPGAGQGLAGRRAKNIQYF
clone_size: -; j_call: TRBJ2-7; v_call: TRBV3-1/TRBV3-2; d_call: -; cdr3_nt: TGTGCCAGCAGCCGACATGGACAGCAGTACGAGCAGTACTTC; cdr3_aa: CASSRHGQQYEQYF
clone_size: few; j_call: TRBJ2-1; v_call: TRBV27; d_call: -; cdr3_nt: TGTGCCAGCTCGTCCCTAGGGGGCAATGAGCAGTTCTTC; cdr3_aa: CASSSLGGNEQFF
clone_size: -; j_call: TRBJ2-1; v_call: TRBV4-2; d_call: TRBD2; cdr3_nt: TGTGCCAGCAGCACAGGATCTAGCGGGAATTACAATGAGCAGTTCTTC; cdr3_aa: CASSTGSSGNYNEQFF
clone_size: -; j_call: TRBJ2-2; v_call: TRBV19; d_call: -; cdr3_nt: TGTGCCAGTAGTCCCTATTTGACCGGGGAGCTGTTTTTT; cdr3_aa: CASSPYLTGELFF
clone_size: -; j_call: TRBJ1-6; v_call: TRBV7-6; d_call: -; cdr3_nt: TGTGCCAGCAGCAGGACACCCAGCTCCTATAATTCACCCCTCCACTTT; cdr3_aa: CASSRTPSSYNSPLHF
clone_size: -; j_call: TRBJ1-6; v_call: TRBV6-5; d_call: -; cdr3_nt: TGTGCCAGCAGTTACTCTCCAGGGAATAATTCACCCCTCCACTTT; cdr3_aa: CASSYSPGNNSPLHF
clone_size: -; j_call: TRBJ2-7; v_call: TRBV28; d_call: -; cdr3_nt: TGTGCCAGCAGTTTTAGTAGCGGCGAACACGAGCAGTACTTC; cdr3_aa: CASSFSSGEHEQYF
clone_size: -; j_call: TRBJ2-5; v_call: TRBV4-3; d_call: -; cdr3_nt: TGCGCCAGCAGCCAAGAAGGCGGGCGAGCCCAAGAGACCCAGTACTTC; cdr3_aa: CASSQEGGRAQETQYF
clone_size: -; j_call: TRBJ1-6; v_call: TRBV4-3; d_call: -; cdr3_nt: TGCGCCAGCAGCCAAGATCATTATAATTCACCCCTCCACTTT; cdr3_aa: CASSQDHYNSPLHF
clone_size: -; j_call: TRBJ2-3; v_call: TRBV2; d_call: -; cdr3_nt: TGTGCCAGCAGGGGGGGGGCTGCAGATACGCAGTATTTT; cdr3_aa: CASRGGAADTQYF